This T cell receptor beta chain was identified during a study of blood T cell dynamics during melanoma immunotherapy. The time point: pre-treatment baseline. The length of the CDR3 is 16 residues. Per the germline V gene, CDR1 is LNHDA and CDR2 is SQIVND (reference sequence). Data came from immunoSEQ multiplex PCR; TCRdb stores just in-frame clones and leaves some out. The repertoire holds over 9,500 clones, roughly 85% seen once, with about 19% in the top ten. The chain joins TRBV19 to TRBJ2-5; possible D gene TRBD1, 5 bases. The J call may be wrong; the DNA end is better matched by TRBJ2-7. This receptor was obtained from a human donor with melanoma. The sample here was blood, taken from a patient treated with checkpoint blockade. As DNA, the CDR3 is TGTGCCAGTAGTATATCCGGACATGTTTCCTCCTACGAGCAGTACTTC. As protein: CASSISGHVSSYEQYF.